A single sample is the source of the 23 T cell receptor beta chains below, sequenced in a study of long-term antiretroviral therapy in people with HIV. Survey-level immunoSEQ v3.0 assays were run. Assay used: immunoSEQ multiplex PCR; TCRdb lists only in-frame clones, some missing. Of around 18,000 clones listed, 91% are singletons. Sample: unsorted PBMCs, taken 3 years after starting antiretroviral therapy. These receptors were obtained from a man between 50 and 59 years old with HIV.

As DNA, the CDR3 is TGTGCCTGGAGTGACGGGACAGGGGTTGGCTACACCTTC. Encoded protein: CAWSDGTGVGYTF. The chain carries TRBV30 and TRBJ1-2; 10 bases line up with TRBD1. The CDR3 covers 13 residues. CDR1 and CDR2 from the germline V gene are GTSNPN and SVGIG (reference sequence). V trimming: 1 base; J trimming: 7 bases; junction bases outside the gene matches: 3. The entire variable domain, with the rest obtained from reference TRBV30 and TRBJ1-2, is as follows: SQTIHQWPATLVQPVGSPLSLECTVEGTSNPNLYWYRQAAGRGLQLLFYSVGIGQISSEVPQNLSASRPQDRQFILSSKKLLLSDSGFYLCAWSDGTGVGYTFGSGTRLTVV.

The chain couples TRBV7-2 to TRBJ2-3; D unresolved. CDR1 is SGHTA, CDR2 FQGNSA, per germline. This CDR3 region has 17 residues. V was pared by 5 bases and J by 0 bases, with 18 bases between. The CDR3 reads CASSLQVTEFSTDTQYF. Here the CDR3 DNA reads TGTGCCAGCAGCCTTCAGGTCACCGAGTTCAGCACAGATACGCAGTATTTT.

V is TRBV9 and J is TRBJ2-3; D ambiguous. The germline gives CDR1 SGDLS, CDR2 YYNGEE. The CDR3 is made up of 12 amino acids. Trimming shortened V by 4 bases and J by 4 bases, and 7 bases separated the two germline ends. The CDR3 is CASSIRPDTQYF. CDR3 nucleotides: TGTGCCAGCAGCATTAGGCCAGATACGCAGTATTTT.

Of note for this clone: The junction shows a germline mismatch at one end, possibly a read error. The rearrangement uses TRBV6-1 and TRBJ1-4; 10 bases line up with TRBD1. The length of the CDR3 is 17 residues. CDR1 and CDR2 (germline): MNHNS, SASEGT. CDR3 sequence: CASSEGRQGAANEKLFF. The CDR3 DNA reads as TGTGCCAGCAGCGAAGGCAGACAGGGGGCGGCTAATGAAAAACTGTTTTTT.

The chain couples TRBV10-2 to TRBJ1-1; 9 nucleotides agree with TRBD1. Germline V gene lookup returns CDR1 WSHSY and CDR2 SAAADI. Trimming removed 8 bases from V and 1 base from J; junction bases left unmatched: 5. The CDR3 covers 14 residues. DNA for the CDR3: TGCGCCAGCGGGACAGGGAGTGGGAACACTGAAGCTTTCTTT. Protein sequence: CASGTGSGNTEAFF.

The chain has TRBV7-3 and TRBJ1-6, with TRBD1 identical over 7 bases. Per germline, CDR1 SGHTA and CDR2 FQGTGA. The ends lost 5 bases at V and 5 bases at J; junction bases unmatched: 3. CDR3 length: 14 amino acids. CDR3 loop: CASSLGTDNSPLHF. Written as DNA, the CDR3 is TGTGCCAGCAGCCTTGGGACAGATAATTCACCCCTCCACTTT.

The V call is TRBV27, the J call TRBJ2-4; 11 nucleotides agree with TRBD2. Germline V gives CDR1 MNHEY, CDR2 SMNVEV (reference sequence). Unmatched junction bases numbered 6, after V lost 6 bases and J lost 2 bases. This CDR3 is built from 16 residues. The DNA for the CDR3 is TGTGCCAGCAGCACCGGGACTAGCGGTTCCAAAAACATTCAGTACTTC. This codes for CASSTGTSGSKNIQYF.

On this clone itself: Mismatch with germline at one junction end may stem from a read error. V gene TRBV6-1 combines with J gene TRBJ2-3, with 8 positions matching TRBD2. Germline V gives CDR1 MNHNS, CDR2 SASEGT. CDR3 length: 12 residues. CDR3 sequence reads: CASTLTSGDMDF. The CDR3 DNA sequence: TGTGCCAGCACCCTTACTAGCGGAGATATGGATTTT.

The gene calls are TRBV9 and TRBJ1-2; D is undetermined. Trimming stripped 4 bases from V and 2 bases from J, with 21 bases between. This CDR3 is 17 amino acids long. Germline V CDR1 and CDR2: SGDLS, YYNGEE. The CDR3: CASSPYSRFWQNYGYTF. In DNA, the CDR3 is TGTGCCAGCAGCCCCTATTCGAGGTTTTGGCAGAACTATGGCTACACCTTC.

CDR3 residues: CASSLAGSYNSPLHF. CDR3 bases: TGTGCCAGCAGCTTGGCAGGCTCCTATAATTCACCCCTCCACTTT. This sequence joins TRBV7-3 and TRBJ1-6; no definite D call. V lost 3 bases to trimming and J lost 0 bases, with 6 bases between them. The CDR3 is 15 residues long. The V gene's germline CDR1 is SGHTA and CDR2 FQGTGA.

This clone was found once. The chain combines TRBV5-1 with TRBJ2-3; TRBD2 might be the D (6 bases). The CDR3 length is 15 residues. CDR1 and CDR2 from the germline V gene are SGHRS and YFSETQ. Trimming pared 2 bases from V and 0 bases from J, leaving 10 bases between. The CDR3 DNA sequence: TGCGCCAGCAGCTTTGCGGGGCATAGCACAGATACGCAGTATTTT. Protein sequence: CASSFAGHSTDTQYF.

The CDR3 is CASSLRGEEAFF. DNA for the CDR3: TGTGCCAGCAGCTTAAGGGGTGAGGAAGCTTTCTTT. The V and J genes are TRBV5-6 and TRBJ1-1; possibly TRBD1 for D (5 bases). V shed 2 bases and J shed 8 bases, with 10 bases lying between them. The CDR3 covers 12 residues. CDR1 is SGHDT, CDR2 YYEEEE, per germline.

This chain uses TRBV5-1 with TRBJ2-6; 11 nucleotides align to TRBD1. This CDR3 has 18 residues. V gave up 4 bases and J gave up 1 base; unmatched junction bases: 7. Germline CDR1 and CDR2: SGHRS and YFSETQ. The CDR3 DNA reads TGCGCCAGCAGCCTTTGGACAGGGGGCATTTCTGGGGCCAACGTCCTGACTTTC. This gives the protein CASSLWTGGISGANVLTF.

The V call is TRBV16, the J call TRBJ1-1; 10 nucleotides align to TRBD1. The CDR3 is made up of 15 amino acids. V lost 3 bases to trimming and J lost 4 bases; unmatched junction nucleotides: 5. Per germline, CDR1 KGHSY and CDR2 FQNENV. CDR3 DNA sequence: TGTGCCAGCAGCCATTCGGGACAGGGGATCACTGAAGCTTTCTTT. Translation: CASSHSGQGITEAFF.

This chain links TRBV6-5 with TRBJ2-3, with 8 bases lining up with TRBD2. CDR3 length: 15 amino acids. The V segment lost 7 bases and the J segment 8 bases; nucleotides outside the gene matches: 14. Germline-derived CDR1 and CDR2 are MNHEY and SVGAGI. CDR3 in amino acids: CASTHWRGAALTQYF. CDR3 sequence (DNA): TGTGCCAGCACCCACTGGCGGGGGGCCGCCCTTACGCAGTATTTT.

V usage is TRBV5-4 and J usage is TRBJ1-1; TRBD1 matches 9 bases. Germline lookup yields CDR1 SGHNT and CDR2 YYREEE (reference sequence). This CDR3 has 16 residues. V trimming: 2 bases; J trimming: 4 bases; junction bases outside the gene matches: 9. CDR3 loop: CASSFAGTGKSTEAFF. In nucleotides, the CDR3 is TGTGCCAGCAGCTTTGCCGGGACAGGGAAGAGCACTGAAGCTTTCTTT.

This clone showed up just once. The V gene is TRBV7-6, the J gene TRBJ1-4; tentatively, D is TRBD1 (6 bases). CDR1 and CDR2 (germline): SGHVS, FNYEAQ. The CDR3 consists of 17 residues. Deletions cut 1 base from V and 5 bases from J, with 17 bases between. The CDR3 nucleotides are TGTGCCAGCAGCTTAGTGCTCCGGGACATCGGCAATGAAAAACTGTTTTTT. Translation: CASSLVLRDIGNEKLFF.

The gene calls are TRBV28 and TRBJ2-3; tentative D call: TRBD2 (6 bases). Trimming cost V 4 bases and J 2 bases, with 16 bases left between them. CDR3 length: 16 amino acids. CDR1 is MDHEN, CDR2 SYDVKM, per germline. The CDR3 is CASSSRDFYLTDTQYF. DNA of the CDR3: TGTGCCAGCAGTTCCCGGGACTTCTATCTCACAGATACGCAGTATTTT.

V usage is TRBV5-6 and J usage is TRBJ1-1; D gene ambiguous. In germline, CDR1 is SGHDT, CDR2 YYEEEE. There are 12 residues in the CDR3. V lost 0 bases to trimming and J lost 3 bases, with 3 bases between them. The CDR3 coding sequence is TGTGCCAGCAGCTTGGGCGACACTGAAGCTTTCTTT. Translation gives CASSLGDTEAFF.

This chain uses TRBV4-3 with TRBJ1-1, with TRBD1 matching 8 bases. Germline CDR1 LGHNA, CDR2 YSLEER. J lost 4 bases, V lost 2 bases, and 0 bases had no gene match. The CDR3 extends over 13 amino acids. The CDR3: CASSQQGATEAFF. The CDR3 DNA is TGCGCCAGCAGCCAACAGGGGGCCACTGAAGCTTTCTTT.

The chain is built from TRBV2 and TRBJ1-1, with a possible D match to TRBD1 (6 bases). The V and J ends lost 10 bases and 8 bases respectively, with 14 bases between them. The germline V gene encodes CDR1 SNHLY and CDR2 FYNNEI. The CDR3 is 11 amino acids. The CDR3 nucleotides are TGTGCCATGTGGGGGGGCAGGGAAGCTTTCTTT. This sequence encodes CAMWGGREAFF.

The chain recombines TRBV19 with TRBJ2-1; 7 nucleotides agree with TRBD2. The J segment lost 7 bases and the V segment lost 5 bases, leaving 8 bases of the junction unmatched. The CDR3 spans 14 residues. CDR1 is LNHDA and CDR2 is SQIVND in the germline V gene (reference sequence). In nucleotides, the CDR3 is TGTGCCAGTAGTGTACAGCGGGGTATTAATGAGCAGTTCTTC. Its translation is CASSVQRGINEQFF. Variable domain in full (rest from reference TRBV19 and TRBJ2-1): DGGITQSPKYLFRKEGQNVTLSCEQNLNHDAMYWYRQDPGQGLRLIYYSQIVNDFQKGDIAEGYSVSREKKESFPLTVTSAQKNPTAFYLCASSVQRGINEQFFGPGTRLTVL.

V and J are TRBV19 and TRBJ2-4, with 9 positions matching TRBD1. With V trimmed by 1 base and J by 2 bases, 3 bases remained unmatched. The CDR3 has 16 residues. The germline V gene has CDR1 LNHDA and CDR2 SQIVND (reference sequence). The CDR3 nucleotides are TGTGCCAGTAGTATAGGACAGGGGGGGCCCAAAAACATTCAGTACTTC. It yields the protein CASSIGQGGPKNIQYF.